This TCR beta chain emerged from a study of CD8+CD57+ T cells in acquired aplastic anemia. Across the whole study: DNA recovered from sorted CD4+ and CD8+ cells had a mean of about 3 ug. The study obtained approximately 11 million reads on average for CD4+ cells from healthy donors. General study results and limits: Overlap between patients and controls comprised roughly 28 CD8+ CDR3 sequences. Between the patient and control groups, CD8+ Simpson's diversity did not differ significantly.

Genomic DNA provided the template from which TCR beta VDJ and CDR3 profiles were obtained. TCRdb re-called the reads with MiXCR, one entry per CDR3 protein. The data hold about 400,000 distinct CDR3 sequences, with 60% to 80% observed a single time. CDR1 is MNHNS and CDR2 is SASEGT in the germline V gene. CDR3 length: 13 residues. Trimming took off 2 bases at V and 3 bases at J, with 6 bases between the two ends. This clonotype was recorded many times. The antigen remains unidentified. This sequence was found in a human donor in good health, serving as a control. This chain uses TRBV6-1 with TRBJ2-3; no clear D. The sequenced sample was sorted CD4+, CD8+, or CD8+CD57+ T cells (not recorded which) from PBMCs. The CDR3 coding sequence is TGTGCCAGCAGTGAAACCGGTACAGATACGCAGTATTTT. It translates to CASSETGTDTQYF.